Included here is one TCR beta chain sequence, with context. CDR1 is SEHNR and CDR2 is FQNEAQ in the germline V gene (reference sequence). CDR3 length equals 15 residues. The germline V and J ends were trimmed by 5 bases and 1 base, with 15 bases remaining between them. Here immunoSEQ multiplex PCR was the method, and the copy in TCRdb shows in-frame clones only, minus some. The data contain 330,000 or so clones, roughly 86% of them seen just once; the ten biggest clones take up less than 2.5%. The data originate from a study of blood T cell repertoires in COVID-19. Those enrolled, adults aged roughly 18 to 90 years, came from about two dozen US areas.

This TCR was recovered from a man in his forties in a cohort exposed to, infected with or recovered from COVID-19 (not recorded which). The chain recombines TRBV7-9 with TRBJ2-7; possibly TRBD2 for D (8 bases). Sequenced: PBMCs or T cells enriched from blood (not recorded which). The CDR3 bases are TGTGCCAGCAGCCCGGGGGGGACAGTGTCCTACGAGCAGTACTTC. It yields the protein CASSPGGTVSYEQYF.